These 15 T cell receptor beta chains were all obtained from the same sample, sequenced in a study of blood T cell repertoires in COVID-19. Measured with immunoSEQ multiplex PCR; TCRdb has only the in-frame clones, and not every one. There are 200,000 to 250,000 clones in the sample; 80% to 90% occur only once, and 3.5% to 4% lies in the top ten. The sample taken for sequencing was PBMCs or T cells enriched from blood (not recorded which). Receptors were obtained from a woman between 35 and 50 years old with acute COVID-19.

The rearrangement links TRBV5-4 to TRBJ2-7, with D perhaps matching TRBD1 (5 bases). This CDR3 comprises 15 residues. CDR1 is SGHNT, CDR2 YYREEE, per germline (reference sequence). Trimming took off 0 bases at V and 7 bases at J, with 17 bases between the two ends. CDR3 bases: TGTGCCAGCAGCTTGGTAGGGGCAGGGCCGTATGAGCAGTACTTC. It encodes CASSLVGAGPYEQYF. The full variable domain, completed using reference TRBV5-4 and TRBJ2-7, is ETGVTQSPTHLIKTRGQQVTLRCSSQSGHNTVSWYQQALGQGPQFIFQYYREEENGRGNFPPRFSGLQFPNYSSELNVNALELDDSALYLCASSLVGAGPYEQYFGPGTRLTVT.

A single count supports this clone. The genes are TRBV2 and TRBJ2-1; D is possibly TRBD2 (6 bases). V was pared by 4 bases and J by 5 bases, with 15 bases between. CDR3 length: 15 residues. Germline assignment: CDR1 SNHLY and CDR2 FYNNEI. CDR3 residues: CASSGTSLLNNEQFF. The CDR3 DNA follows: TGTGCCAGCAGTGGAACTAGCCTTCTAAACAATGAGCAGTTCTTC.

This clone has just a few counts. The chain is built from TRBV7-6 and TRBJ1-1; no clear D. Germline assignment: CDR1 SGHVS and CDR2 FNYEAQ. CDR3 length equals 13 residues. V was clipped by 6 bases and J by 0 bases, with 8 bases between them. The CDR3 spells CASSGDLNTEAFF. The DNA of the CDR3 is TGTGCCAGCAGTGGAGACCTGAACACTGAAGCTTTCTTT. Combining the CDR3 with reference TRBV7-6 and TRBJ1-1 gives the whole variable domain GAGVSQSPRYKVTKRGQDVALRCDPISGHVSLYWYRQALGQGPEFLTYFNYEAQQDKSGLPNDRFSAERPEGSISTLTIQRTEQRDSAMYRCASSGDLNTEAFFGQGTRLTVV.

In nucleotides, the CDR3 is TGTGCCAGCAGCTTAGCCAGCGCCGGGGAGCTGTTTTTT. Translation: CASSLASAGELFF. The chain uses TRBV7-8 and TRBJ2-2; no clear D. Germline-derived CDR1 and CDR2 are SGHVS and FQNEAQ. This CDR3 contains 13 residues. V was pared by 0 bases and J by 6 bases, with 5 bases between.

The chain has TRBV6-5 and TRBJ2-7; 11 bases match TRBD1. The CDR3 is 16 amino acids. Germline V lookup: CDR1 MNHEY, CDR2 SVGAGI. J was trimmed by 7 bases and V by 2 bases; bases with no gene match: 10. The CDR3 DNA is TGTGCCAGCAGTTACGGACAGGGGGCGCCGGTAGGGGAGCAGTACTTC. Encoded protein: CASSYGQGAPVGEQYF.

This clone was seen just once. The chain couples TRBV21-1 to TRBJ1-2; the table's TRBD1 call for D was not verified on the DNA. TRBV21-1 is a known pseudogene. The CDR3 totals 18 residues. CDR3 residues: CASSKPQGIKGTNYGYTF. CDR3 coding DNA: TGTGCCAGCAGCAAGCCTCAGGGGATAAAGGGTACTAACTATGGCTACACCTTC.

CDR3 sequence reads: CSVELGQRNTEAFF. The CDR3 DNA reads as TGCAGCGTTGAATTAGGACAGAGAAACACTGAAGCTTTCTTT. The V gene is TRBV29-1, the J gene TRBJ1-1; TRBD1 is a possible D gene (6 bases). Germline CDR1 SQVTM, CDR2 ANQGSEA. The CDR3 has 14 residues. Between the trimmed V and J ends, which lost 2 bases and 2 bases, there was a span of 12 bases.

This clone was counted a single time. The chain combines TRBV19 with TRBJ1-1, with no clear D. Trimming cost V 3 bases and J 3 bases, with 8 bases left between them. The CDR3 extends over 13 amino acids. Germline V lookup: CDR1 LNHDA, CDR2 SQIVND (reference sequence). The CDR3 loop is CASSIRVHTEAFF. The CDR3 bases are TGTGCCAGTAGTATTAGAGTCCACACTGAAGCTTTCTTT.

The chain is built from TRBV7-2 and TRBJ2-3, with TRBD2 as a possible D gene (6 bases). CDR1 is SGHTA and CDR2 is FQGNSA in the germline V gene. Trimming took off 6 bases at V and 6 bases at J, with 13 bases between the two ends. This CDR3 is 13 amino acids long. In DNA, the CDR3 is TGTGCCAGCAGGAGTCGGGGGACGGATACGCAGTATTTT. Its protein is CASRSRGTDTQYF.

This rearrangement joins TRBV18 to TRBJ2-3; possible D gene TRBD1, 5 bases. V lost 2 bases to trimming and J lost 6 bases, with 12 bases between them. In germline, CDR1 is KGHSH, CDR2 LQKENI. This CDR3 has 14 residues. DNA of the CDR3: TGTGCCAGCTCACCATTAATGACAGTGGATACGCAGTATTTT. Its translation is CASSPLMTVDTQYF.

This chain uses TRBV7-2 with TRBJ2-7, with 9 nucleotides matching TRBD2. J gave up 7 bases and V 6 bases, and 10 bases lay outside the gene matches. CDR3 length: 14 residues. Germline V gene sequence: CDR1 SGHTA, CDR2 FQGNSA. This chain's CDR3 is CASRPGLASREQYF. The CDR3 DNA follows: TGTGCCAGCAGGCCGGGACTAGCTTCCCGTGAGCAGTACTTC.

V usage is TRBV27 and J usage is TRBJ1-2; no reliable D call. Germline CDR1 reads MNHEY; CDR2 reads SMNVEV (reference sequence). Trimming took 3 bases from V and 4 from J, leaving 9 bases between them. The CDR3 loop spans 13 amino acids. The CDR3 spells CASSFGPSYGYTF. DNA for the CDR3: TGTGCCAGCAGTTTTGGCCCCTCCTATGGCTACACCTTC.

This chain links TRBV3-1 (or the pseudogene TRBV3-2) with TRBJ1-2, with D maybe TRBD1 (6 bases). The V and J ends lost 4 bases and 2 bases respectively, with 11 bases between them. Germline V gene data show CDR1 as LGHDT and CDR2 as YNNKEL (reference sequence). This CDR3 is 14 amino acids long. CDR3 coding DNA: TGTGCCAGCAGCCGCCTGCAGGGGAACTATGGCTACACCTTC. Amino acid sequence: CASSRLQGNYGYTF.

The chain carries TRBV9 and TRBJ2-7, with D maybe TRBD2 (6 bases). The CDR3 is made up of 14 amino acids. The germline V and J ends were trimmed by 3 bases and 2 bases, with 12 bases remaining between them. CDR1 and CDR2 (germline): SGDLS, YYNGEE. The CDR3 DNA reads TGTGCCAGCAGCGCTCGGGACTCGCCCTACGAGCAGTACTTC. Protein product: CASSARDSPYEQYF.

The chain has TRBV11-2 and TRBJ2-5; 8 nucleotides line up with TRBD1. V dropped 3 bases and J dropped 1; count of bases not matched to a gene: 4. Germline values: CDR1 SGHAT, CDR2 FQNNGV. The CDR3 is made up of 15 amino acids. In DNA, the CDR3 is TGTGCCAGCAGCTTTGGGACAGGCCCCCAAGAGACCCAGTACTTC. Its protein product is CASSFGTGPQETQYF.